This T cell receptor beta chain was identified during a study of T cells in Graves' hyperthyroidism and ophthalmopathy. Notes on the study in general: Ophthalmopathy, as predicted by the model, came a median 6.5 months after the prediction.

The CDR3 is made up of 14 amino acids. Germline loops: CDR1 SGHTA, CDR2 FQGNSA. Trimming stripped 2 bases from V and 1 base from J, with 8 bases between. RNA transcripts served as the template for amplifying TCR beta CDR3 regions. TCR CDR3 regions were first amplified by RT-PCR with HTBI primers. Via MiXCR, TCRdb re-called the multiplex PCR reads, giving one row per CDR3 protein. The sample has around 600,000 distinct CDR3 sequences, roughly 15% seen once. Isolation of PBMCs was performed on roughly 9 ml fresh peripheral blood. At least ten counts were recorded for this clonotype. Its target is unknown.

This chain connects TRBV7-2 to TRBJ1-1, with D uncertain. This receptor was identified in a woman between 50 and 59 years old with Graves' ophthalmopathy. The source material was blood. The chain's CDR3 is CASSLSDKNTEAFF. As DNA, the CDR3 is TGTGCCAGCAGCTTATCCGATAAGAACACTGAAGCTTTCTTT.